This TCR beta chain was profiled in a study of blood T cell repertoires in COVID-19. The wider study: PBMCs, B-cell-depleted T cells, or T cells provided the cDNA or gDNA that made up the material.

Assay used: immunoSEQ multiplex PCR; TCRdb lists only in-frame clones, some missing. The sample carries 200,000 to 300,000 clones, about 91% recorded once. Germline V gene sequence: CDR1 SNHLY, CDR2 FYNNEI. Trimming cost V 6 bases and J 1 base; bases outside gene matches: 8. The CDR3 totals 15 residues. V and J are TRBV2 and TRBJ2-7; 8 positions agree with TRBD2. The sequenced material came from PBMCs or T cells enriched from blood (not recorded which). The TCR originated in a woman between 40 and 55 years old with acute COVID-19. The CDR3 sequence: CASSPGRAGSYEQYF. CDR3 DNA sequence: TGTGCCAGCAGCCCCGGGAGGGCAGGGTCCTACGAGCAGTACTTC.